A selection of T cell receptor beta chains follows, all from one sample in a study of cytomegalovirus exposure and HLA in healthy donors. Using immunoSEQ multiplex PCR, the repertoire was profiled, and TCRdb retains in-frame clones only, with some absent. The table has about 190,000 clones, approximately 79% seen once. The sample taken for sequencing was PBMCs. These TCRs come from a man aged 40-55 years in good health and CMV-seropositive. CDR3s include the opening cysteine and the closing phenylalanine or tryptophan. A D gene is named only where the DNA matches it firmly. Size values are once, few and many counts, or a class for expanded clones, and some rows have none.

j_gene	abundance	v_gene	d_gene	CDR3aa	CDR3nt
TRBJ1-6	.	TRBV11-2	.	CASSLGGSHPINSPLHF	TGTGCCAGCAGCTTAGGCGGAAGCCACCCAATAAATTCACCCCTCCACTTT
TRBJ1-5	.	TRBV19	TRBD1	CASDDPGQGGLSNQPQHF	TGTGCCAGCGACGATCCGGGACAGGGGGGACTTAGCAATCAGCCCCAGCATTTT
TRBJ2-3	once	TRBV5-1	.	CASSLDAGPGTDTQYF	TGCGCCAGCAGCTTGGATGCAGGTCCAGGCACAGATACGCAGTATTTT
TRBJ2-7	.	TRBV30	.	CAWSPQSRDYEQYF	TGTGCCTGGAGTCCTCAATCCAGGGACTACGAGCAGTACTTC
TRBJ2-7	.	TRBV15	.	CATSRGGQGFREQYF	TGTGCCACCAGCCGAGGGGGGCAGGGGTTTCGCGAGCAGTACTTC
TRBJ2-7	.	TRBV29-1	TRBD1	CSVEATGRSDEQYF	TGCAGCGTTGAGGCGACAGGGCGTTCCGACGAGCAGTACTTC
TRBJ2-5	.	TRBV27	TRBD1	CASSFGQGRYQETQYF	TGTGCCAGCAGTTTCGGACAGGGAAGGTACCAAGAGACCCAGTACTTC
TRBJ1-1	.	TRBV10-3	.	CAIMGGGSYTEAFF	TGTGCCATCATGGGGGGGGGATCGTACACTGAAGCTTTCTTT
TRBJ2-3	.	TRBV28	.	CASSWQGTRDTQYF	TGTGCCAGCAGTTGGCAGGGGACAAGAGATACGCAGTATTTT
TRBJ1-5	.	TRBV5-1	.	CASRLGGGVNQPQHF	TGCGCCAGCAGGCTTGGTGGAGGGGTCAATCAGCCCCAGCATTTT
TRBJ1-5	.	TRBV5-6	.	CASSPGGGQPQHF	TGTGCCAGCAGCCCGGGGGGCGGTCAGCCCCAGCATTTT
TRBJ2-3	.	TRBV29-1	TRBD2	CSARLAGGAEYF	TGCAGCGCGAGACTAGCGGGGGGGGCGGAGTATTTT
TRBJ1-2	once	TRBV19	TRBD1	CASSIMGGQGSGYIYGYTF	TGTGCCAGTAGTATAATGGGTGGACAGGGGTCTGGATATATCTATGGCTACACCTTC
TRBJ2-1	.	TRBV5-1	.	CASSRGIPQGDYNEQFF	TGCGCCAGCAGCCGGGGCATACCACAGGGAGACTACAATGAGCAGTTCTTC
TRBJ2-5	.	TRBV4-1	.	CASSQGAGGPQETQYF	TGCGCCAGCAGCCAAGGAGCCGGGGGGCCCCAGGAGACCCAGTACTTC
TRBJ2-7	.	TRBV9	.	CASSVGGRSSYEQYF	TGTGCCAGCAGCGTAGGAGGGAGGAGCTCCTACGAGCAGTACTTC
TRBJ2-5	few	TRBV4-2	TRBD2	CASSQGLAGGRETQYF	TGTGCCAGCAGCCAGGGACTAGCGGGGGGGCGAGAGACCCAGTACTTC
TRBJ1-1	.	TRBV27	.	CASSFQSILNTEAFF	TGTGCCAGCAGTTTTCAGTCCATTTTGAACACTGAAGCTTTCTTT
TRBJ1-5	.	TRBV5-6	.	CASSLEGWSNQPQHF	TGTGCCAGCAGCTTAGAGGGTTGGAGCAATCAGCCCCAGCATTTT
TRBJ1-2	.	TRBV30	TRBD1	CAWRGQGRMYGYTF	TGTGCCTGGAGGGGACAGGGGCGGATGTATGGCTACACCTTC
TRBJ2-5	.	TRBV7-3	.	CASSLRISDHLEGETQYF	TGTGCCAGCAGCTTAAGAATCTCCGACCACTTGGAGGGAGAGACCCAGTACTTC
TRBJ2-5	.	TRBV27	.	CASSFGRVETQYF	TGTGCCAGCAGTTTTGGCAGGGTTGAGACCCAGTACTTC
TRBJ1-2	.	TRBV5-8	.	CASSLISGVDYGYTF	TGTGCCAGCAGCTTGATTTCCGGGGTTGACTATGGCTACACCTTC
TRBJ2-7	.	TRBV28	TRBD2	CASSLRRGVSYEQYF	TGTGCCAGCAGTTTAAGACGGGGGGTCTCCTACGAGCAGTACTTC
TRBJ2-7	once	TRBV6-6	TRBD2	CASSYLALAGYEQYF	TGTGCCAGCAGTTACTTAGCACTAGCGGGGTACGAGCAGTACTTC
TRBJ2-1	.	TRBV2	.	CASIFRNEQFF	TGTGCCAGCATTTTCCGGAATGAGCAGTTCTTC
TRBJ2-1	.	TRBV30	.	CAGPGPGYNEQFF	TGTGCCGGCCCCGGGCCGGGGTACAATGAGCAGTTCTTC
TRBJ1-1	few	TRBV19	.	CASSISASGEAFF	TGTGCCAGTAGTATTTCGGCTTCGGGGGAAGCTTTCTTT
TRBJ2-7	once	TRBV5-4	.	CASSLDTYEQYF	TGTGCCAGCAGCTTGGATACCTACGAGCAGTACTTC
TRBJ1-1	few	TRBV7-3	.	CASREQPNTEAFF	TGTGCCAGCAGGGAACAGCCTAACACTGAAGCTTTCTTT
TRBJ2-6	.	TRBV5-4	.	CASSPATGSGANVLTF	TGTGCCAGCAGTCCGGCTACAGGGTCTGGGGCCAACGTCCTGACTTTC